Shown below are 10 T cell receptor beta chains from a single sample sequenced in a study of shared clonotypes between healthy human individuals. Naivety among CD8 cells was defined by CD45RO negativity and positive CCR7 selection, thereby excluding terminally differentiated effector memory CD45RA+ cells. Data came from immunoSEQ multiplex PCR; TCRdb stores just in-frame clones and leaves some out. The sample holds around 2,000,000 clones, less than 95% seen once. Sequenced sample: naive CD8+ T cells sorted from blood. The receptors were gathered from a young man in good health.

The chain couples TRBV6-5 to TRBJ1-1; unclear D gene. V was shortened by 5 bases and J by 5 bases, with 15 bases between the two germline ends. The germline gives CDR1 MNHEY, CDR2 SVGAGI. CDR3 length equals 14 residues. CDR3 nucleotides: TGTGCCAGCAGTGCCCCGGGTCCGGGGACTGAAGCTTTCTTT. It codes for CASSAPGPGTEAFF.

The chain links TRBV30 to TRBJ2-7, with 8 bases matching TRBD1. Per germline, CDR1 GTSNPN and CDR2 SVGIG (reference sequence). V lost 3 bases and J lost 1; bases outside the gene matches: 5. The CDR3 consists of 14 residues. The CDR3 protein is CAWSPRQGSYEQYF. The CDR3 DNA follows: TGTGCCTGGAGCCCTAGACAGGGGTCCTACGAGCAGTACTTC.

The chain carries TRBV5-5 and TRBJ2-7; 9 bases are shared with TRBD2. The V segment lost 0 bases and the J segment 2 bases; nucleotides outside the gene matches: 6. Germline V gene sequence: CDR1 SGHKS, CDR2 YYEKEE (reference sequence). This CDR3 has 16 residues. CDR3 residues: CASSLGVAGVPYEQYF. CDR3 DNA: TGTGCCAGCAGCTTGGGTGTAGCGGGAGTTCCCTACGAGCAGTACTTC.

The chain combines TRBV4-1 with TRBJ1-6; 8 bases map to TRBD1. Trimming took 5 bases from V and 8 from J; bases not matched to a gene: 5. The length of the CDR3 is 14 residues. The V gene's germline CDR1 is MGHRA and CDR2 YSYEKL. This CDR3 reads CASSYKTGDSPLHF. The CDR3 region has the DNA TGCGCCAGCAGCTATAAGACAGGGGATTCACCCCTCCACTTT.

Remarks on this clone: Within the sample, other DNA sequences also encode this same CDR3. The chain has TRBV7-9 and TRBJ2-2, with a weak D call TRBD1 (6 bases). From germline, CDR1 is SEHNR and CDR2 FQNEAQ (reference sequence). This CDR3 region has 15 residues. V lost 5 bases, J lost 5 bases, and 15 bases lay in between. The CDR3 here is CASSLSQGRTGELFF. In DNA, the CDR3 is TGTGCCAGCAGCCTCTCACAGGGACGGACCGGGGAGCTGTTTTTT.

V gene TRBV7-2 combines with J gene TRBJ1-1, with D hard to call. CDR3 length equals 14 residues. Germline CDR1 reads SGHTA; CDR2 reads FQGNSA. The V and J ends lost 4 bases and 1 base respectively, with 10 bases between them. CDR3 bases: TGTGCCAGCAGCTCCTGGGTGGGGAACACTGAAGCTTTCTTT. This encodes CASSSWVGNTEAFF.

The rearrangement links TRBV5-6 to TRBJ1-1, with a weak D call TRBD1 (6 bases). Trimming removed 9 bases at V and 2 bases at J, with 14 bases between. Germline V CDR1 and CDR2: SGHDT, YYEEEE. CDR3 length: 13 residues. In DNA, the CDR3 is TGTGCCACGCTATGGGGGCTTAACACTGAAGCTTTCTTT. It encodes CATLWGLNTEAFF.

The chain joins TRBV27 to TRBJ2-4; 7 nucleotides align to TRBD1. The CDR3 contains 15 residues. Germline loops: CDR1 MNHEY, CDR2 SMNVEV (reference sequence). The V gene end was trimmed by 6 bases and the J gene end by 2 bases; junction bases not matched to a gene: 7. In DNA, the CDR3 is TGTGCCAGCAGACTAACGACAGGGCCCAAAAACATTCAGTACTTC. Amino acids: CASRLTTGPKNIQYF.

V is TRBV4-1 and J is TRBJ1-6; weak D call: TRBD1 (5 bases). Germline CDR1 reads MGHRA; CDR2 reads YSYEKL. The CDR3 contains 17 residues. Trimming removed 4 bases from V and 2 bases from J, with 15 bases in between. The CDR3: CASSLGTEGPYNSPLHF. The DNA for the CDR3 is TGCGCCAGCAGCCTTGGGACTGAGGGACCCTATAATTCACCCCTCCACTTT.

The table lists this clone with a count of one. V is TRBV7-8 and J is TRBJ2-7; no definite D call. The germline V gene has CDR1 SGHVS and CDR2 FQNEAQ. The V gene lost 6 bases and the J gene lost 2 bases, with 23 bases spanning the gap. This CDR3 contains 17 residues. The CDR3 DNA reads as TGTGCCAGCAGTTCTCCCGGCGTAGCCGACCTCGCCTACGAGCAGTACTTC. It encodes CASSSPGVADLAYEQYF. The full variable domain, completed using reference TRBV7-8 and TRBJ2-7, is GAGVSQSPRYKVAKRGQDVALRCDPISGHVSLFWYQQALGQGPEFLTYFQNEAQLDKSGLPSDRFFAERPEGSVSTLKIQRTQQEDSAVYLCASSSPGVADLAYEQYFGPGTRLTVT.